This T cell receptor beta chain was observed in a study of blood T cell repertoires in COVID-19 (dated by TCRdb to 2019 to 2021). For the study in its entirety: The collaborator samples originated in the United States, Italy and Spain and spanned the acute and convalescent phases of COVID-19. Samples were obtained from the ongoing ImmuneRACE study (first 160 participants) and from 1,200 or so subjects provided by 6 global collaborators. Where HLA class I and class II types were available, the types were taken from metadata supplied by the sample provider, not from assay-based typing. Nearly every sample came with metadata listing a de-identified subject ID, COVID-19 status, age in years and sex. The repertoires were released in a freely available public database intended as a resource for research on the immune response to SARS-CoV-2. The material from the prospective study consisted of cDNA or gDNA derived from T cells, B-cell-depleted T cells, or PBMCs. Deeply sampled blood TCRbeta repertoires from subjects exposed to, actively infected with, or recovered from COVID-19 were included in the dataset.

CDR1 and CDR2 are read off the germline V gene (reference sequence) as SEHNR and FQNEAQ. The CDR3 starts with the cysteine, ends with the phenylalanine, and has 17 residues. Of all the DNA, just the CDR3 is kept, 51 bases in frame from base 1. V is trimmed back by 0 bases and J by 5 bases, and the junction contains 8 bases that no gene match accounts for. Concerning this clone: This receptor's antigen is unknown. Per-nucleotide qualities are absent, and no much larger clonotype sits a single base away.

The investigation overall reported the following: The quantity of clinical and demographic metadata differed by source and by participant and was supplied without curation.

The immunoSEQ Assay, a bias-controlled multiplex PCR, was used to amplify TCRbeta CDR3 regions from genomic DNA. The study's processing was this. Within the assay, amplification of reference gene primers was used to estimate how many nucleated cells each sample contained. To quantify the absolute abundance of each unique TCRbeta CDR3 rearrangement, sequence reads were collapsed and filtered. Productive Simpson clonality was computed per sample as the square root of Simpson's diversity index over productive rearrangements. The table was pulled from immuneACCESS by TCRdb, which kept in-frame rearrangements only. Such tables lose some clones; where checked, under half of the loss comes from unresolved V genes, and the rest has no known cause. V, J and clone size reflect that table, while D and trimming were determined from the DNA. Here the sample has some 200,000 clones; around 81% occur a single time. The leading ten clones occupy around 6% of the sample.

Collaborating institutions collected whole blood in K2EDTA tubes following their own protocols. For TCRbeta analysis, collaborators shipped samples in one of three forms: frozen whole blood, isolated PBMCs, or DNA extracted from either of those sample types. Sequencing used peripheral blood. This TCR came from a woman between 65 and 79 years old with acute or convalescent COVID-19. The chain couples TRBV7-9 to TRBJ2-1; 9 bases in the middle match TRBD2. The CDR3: CASSLAVAGDIDNEQFF. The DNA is TGTGCCAGCAGCTTAGCGGTAGCGGGAGATATCGACAATGAGCAGTTCTTC.